The source of this TCR beta chain is a study of cytomegalovirus exposure and HLA in healthy donors. Trimming removed 0 bases from V and 6 bases from J, with 17 bases in between. The length of the CDR3 is 17 residues. CDR1 and CDR2 (germline): SGHAT, FQNNGV. The PCR had 60 Vbeta and 13 Jbeta primers. The assay was immunoSEQ multiplex PCR, and TCRdb's table has in-frame clones only and misses some. The table includes 84,000 or so clones, approximately 71% detected once. V gene TRBV11-2 combines with J gene TRBJ2-2; tentative D call: TRBD1 (5 bases). Sequenced material: PBMCs. The sequence was obtained from a man aged 25-40 years in good health and CMV-seronegative. The CDR3, as DNA: TGTGCCAGCAGCTTAGATGAGAAGGGGCCCCGTTCCGGGGAGCTGTTTTTT. This codes for CASSLDEKGPRSGELFF.